Below, 21 T cell receptor beta chains from the same sample are listed, as sequenced in a study of blood T cell repertoires in COVID-19. The repertoire was sequenced with immunoSEQ multiplex PCR; TCRdb's copy has only in-frame clones and lacks some. This repertoire shows about 140,000 clones, around 80% found once; its top ten account for 3.5%. Sequencing used peripheral blood. These receptors all come from a man in his 70s who had recovered from COVID-19.

This CDR3 is CAISESRENRGKETQYF. CDR3 in DNA: TGTGCCATCAGTGAGTCGAGGGAAAACAGGGGAAAAGAGACCCAGTACTTC. This rearrangement joins TRBV10-3 to TRBJ2-5, with 7 bases lining up with TRBD1. V shed 0 bases and J 3 bases; nucleotides not matched to a gene: 10. The CDR3 has 17 residues. Germline lookup yields CDR1 ENHRY and CDR2 SYGVKD.

This clone was picked up one time. CDR3: CASARTGDSPLHF. In DNA form, the CDR3 reads TGTGCCAGCGCCAGAACAGGGGATTCACCCCTCCACTTT. This chain uses TRBV27 with TRBJ1-6, with TRBD1 matching 7 bases. This CDR3 has 13 residues. J lost 8 bases, V lost 8 bases, and 6 bases had no gene match. The V gene's germline CDR1 is MNHEY and CDR2 SMNVEV (reference sequence).

There are a few counts of this clone. The chain links TRBV7-8 to TRBJ2-5; 10 bases agree with TRBD2. The CDR3 is made up of 16 amino acids. Per the germline V gene, CDR1 is SGHVS and CDR2 is FQNEAQ. Trimming cost V 4 bases and J 4 bases; bases outside gene matches: 9. CDR3 sequence: CASSSRGSGRAETQYF. CDR3 nucleotide sequence: TGTGCCAGCAGCTCCCGTGGGAGCGGGAGGGCAGAGACCCAGTACTTC.

The chain carries TRBV9 and TRBJ1-5; TRBD1 matches at 7 bases. The CDR3 is made up of 15 amino acids. The V gene's germline CDR1 is SGDLS and CDR2 YYNGEE. With 3 bases clipped from V and 4 bases from J, the junction kept 7 bases outside the gene matches. The chain's CDR3 is CASSATPGGNQPQHF. The CDR3 region has the DNA TGTGCCAGCAGCGCAACACCAGGGGGGAATCAGCCCCAGCATTTT.

This clone was found a few times. This chain connects TRBV5-6 to TRBJ2-7, with TRBD1 as a possible D gene (5 bases). The germline gives CDR1 SGHDT, CDR2 YYEEEE. The CDR3 totals 15 residues. V lost 2 bases to trimming and J lost 1 base, with 13 bases between them. The CDR3 region has the DNA TGTGCCAGCAGCTTTGGTAGGGGTCGATCCTACGAGCAGTACTTC. It translates to CASSFGRGRSYEQYF.

The chain links TRBV18 to TRBJ1-1; 9 nucleotides align to TRBD1. The CDR3 extends over 16 amino acids. Germline trimming cut 1 base from V and 4 bases from J; bases unmatched to any gene: 7. Germline values: CDR1 KGHSH, CDR2 LQKENI. CDR3 region: CASSPQSDRGSTEAFF. The CDR3 DNA reads as TGTGCCAGCTCACCACAGTCCGACAGGGGGAGCACTGAAGCTTTCTTT.

V usage is TRBV4-1 and J usage is TRBJ2-7; 12 bases line up with TRBD2. J lost 5 bases, V lost 0 bases, and 8 bases had no gene match. CDR3 length equals 17 residues. The germline V gene encodes CDR1 MGHRA and CDR2 YSYEKL. For the CDR3, the DNA is TGCGCCAGCAGCCAAGATCTTCTAGCGGGAGGGCACGACGAGCAGTACTTC. Encoded protein: CASSQDLLAGGHDEQYF.

This chain uses TRBV7-2 with TRBJ2-5; TRBD1 might be the D (5 bases). Trimming shortened V by 1 base and J by 5 bases, and 8 bases separated the two germline ends. This CDR3 spans 13 amino acids. Germline V gene data show CDR1 as SGHTA and CDR2 as FQGNSA. The CDR3 is CASSLERGETQYF. For the CDR3, the DNA is TGTGCCAGCAGCTTAGAAAGGGGTGAGACCCAGTACTTC.

The chain has TRBV19 and TRBJ1-5; TRBD1 aligns across 8 bases. Germline V gene sequence: CDR1 LNHDA, CDR2 SQIVND (reference sequence). V shed 4 bases, J shed 5 bases, and the junction held 4 bases outside the gene matches. This CDR3 region has 14 residues. The CDR3 region has the DNA TGTGCCAGTAGTACGGGGACAGGTTATCAGCCCCAGCATTTT. Encoded protein: CASSTGTGYQPQHF.

The chain employs TRBV11-2 and TRBJ2-7; TRBD2 is a possible D gene (5 bases). V was cut by 1 base and J by 7 bases, with 8 bases left in between. From germline, CDR1 is SGHAT and CDR2 FQNNGV. CDR3 length: 12 amino acids. The CDR3 is CASSLVGSEQYF. The CDR3 nucleotides are TGTGCCAGCAGCTTAGTTGGGAGTGAGCAGTACTTC.

The J gene is TRBJ2-3, the V gene TRBV7-3, with D perhaps matching TRBD2 (5 bases). The V gene's germline CDR1 is SGHTA and CDR2 FQGTGA. Trimming cost V 4 bases and J 1 base, with 18 bases left between them. This CDR3 region has 17 residues. The CDR3 loop reads CASSSTSTPGGTDTQYF. CDR3 DNA: TGTGCCAGCAGCTCTACCAGCACGCCCGGGGGCACAGATACGCAGTATTTT.

This chain uses TRBV5-6 with TRBJ2-1; D not certain. Germline CDR1 SGHDT, CDR2 YYEEEE. V was cut by 5 bases and J by 0 bases, with 9 bases left in between. The CDR3 is made up of 14 amino acids. The CDR3 DNA sequence: TGTGCCAGCAGTTCCATGAGCTCCTACAATGAGCAGTTCTTC. As protein: CASSSMSSYNEQFF.

To note about this clone: It may be a read error: a sequence one base away is much more abundant. The rearrangement links TRBV3-1 (or the pseudogene TRBV3-2) to TRBJ2-5, with 9 bases aligning to TRBD2. The CDR3 spans 16 residues. Germline V gene sequence: CDR1 LGHDT, CDR2 YNNKEL (reference sequence). The CDR3 sequence: CANSQDLATSGETQYF. CDR3 bases: TGTGCCAACAGCCAAGATCTGGCGACTAGCGGAGAGACCCAGTACTTC.

V is TRBV9 and J is TRBJ2-2, with D perhaps matching TRBD2 (5 bases). The CDR3 is 14 amino acids. CDR1 is SGDLS and CDR2 is YYNGEE in the germline V gene. V lost 4 bases, J lost 6 bases, and 13 bases lay in between. As DNA, the CDR3 is TGTGCCAGCAGCCCAGGACTTGATCCCGGGGAGCTGTTTTTT. It specifies CASSPGLDPGELFF.

This clone occurred a few times. This chain uses TRBV11-2 with TRBJ2-3, with D possibly matching TRBD2 (5 bases). The CDR3 totals 12 residues. Per germline, CDR1 SGHAT and CDR2 FQNNGV. CDR3 region: CTRAARTDTQYF. As DNA, the CDR3 is TGTACGCGGGCCGCTCGCACAGATACGCAGTATTTT.

The rearrangement links TRBV9 to TRBJ1-4; D not resolved. Looked up from germline, CDR1 is SGDLS and CDR2 is YYNGEE. Trimming removed 0 bases at V and 7 bases at J, with 7 bases between. The CDR3 consists of 13 residues. The CDR3 spells CASSVASSEKLFF. In nucleotides, the CDR3 is TGTGCCAGCAGCGTAGCTTCCAGTGAAAAACTGTTTTTT.

The chain is built from TRBV2 and TRBJ2-1, with D perhaps matching TRBD2 (5 bases). This CDR3 region has 14 residues. Germline CDR1 and CDR2: SNHLY and FYNNEI. V lost 3 bases, J lost 3 bases, and 9 bases lay in between. The CDR3 nucleotides are TGTGCCAGCAGTGATCCGACTAACTACAATGAGCAGTTCTTC. Its protein is CASSDPTNYNEQFF.

The gene calls are TRBV5-1 and TRBJ2-5; 11 nucleotides line up with TRBD1. The V segment lost 10 bases and the J segment 4 bases; nucleotides outside the gene matches: 15. Germline CDR1 and CDR2: SGHRS and YFSETQ. The CDR3 sequence is 16 residues long. The DNA for the CDR3 is TGCGCCTCGACCACCGGGACAGGGGGAAGAGGAGAGACCCAGTACTTC. It encodes CASTTGTGGRGETQYF.

The V gene is TRBV6-5, the J gene TRBJ2-3; 14 bases agree with TRBD2. Germline lookup yields CDR1 MNHEY and CDR2 SVGAGI. The CDR3 is made up of 15 amino acids. The V segment lost 8 bases and the J segment 4 bases; nucleotides outside the gene matches: 5. The CDR3 coding sequence is TGTGCCAGCGGGACTAGCGGGAGCAGGCCAGATACGCAGTATTTT. It yields the protein CASGTSGSRPDTQYF.

The chain carries TRBV3-1 (or the pseudogene TRBV3-2) and TRBJ2-1; TRBD2 aligns across 9 bases. CDR1 is LGHDT and CDR2 is YNNKEL in the germline V gene (reference sequence). The junction had 5 bases not matched to a gene; V was cut back by 4 bases and J by 4 bases. The CDR3 totals 15 residues. In nucleotides, the CDR3 is TGTGCCAGCAGCCCCACTAGCGGGCTTTACAATGAGCAGTTCTTC. Protein: CASSPTSGLYNEQFF.

The V and J genes are TRBV19 and TRBJ1-2; tentative D call: TRBD1 (5 bases). Per germline, CDR1 LNHDA and CDR2 SQIVND (reference sequence). This CDR3 has 13 amino acids. V lost 1 base, J lost 4 bases, and 7 bases lay in between. CDR3 region: CASSIGGAYGYTF. As DNA, the CDR3 is TGTGCCAGTAGTATAGGTGGGGCCTATGGCTACACCTTC.